This section outlines one TCR beta chain sequence together with its context. Its antigen is unknown. The sample comes from a study of T cell responses to AZD1222 COVID-19 vaccine. Overall study findings and caveats: Clonal diversity may have been underestimated in mostly white British donors.

TCRdb's copy holds only in-frame clones and misses some; the assay was immunoSEQ multiplex PCR. This sample has 110,000 or so clones, with 70% to 90% found just once. Germline lookup yields CDR1 LNHDA and CDR2 SQIVND (reference sequence). The V end lost 7 bases, the J end lost 5 bases, and 14 bases lay between the germline ends. CDR3 size: 13 residues. The TCR was taken from an adult in good health. The chain employs TRBV19 and TRBJ1-1; D call uncertain. Sequences were derived from peripheral blood, sampled on day 0 of AZD1222 vaccination. CDR3 amino acids: CASTTVAGTEAFF. The CDR3 DNA sequence: TGTGCCAGTACTACCGTGGCGGGGACTGAAGCTTTCTTT.